A single sample is the source of the 20 T cell receptor beta chains below, sequenced in a study of technical replicates of blood from several donors. The assay was immunoSEQ multiplex PCR, and TCRdb's table has in-frame clones only and misses some. The table lists 55,000 to 75,000 clones, around 92% of them singletons. The sequenced sample was PBMCs. These receptors came from a human donor in good health. Some clones in this sample may be carry-over from other donors' samples.

The chain recombines TRBV27 with TRBJ1-6, with TRBD1 matching over 7 bases. Germline loops: CDR1 MNHEY, CDR2 SMNVEV (reference sequence). The CDR3 sequence is 16 residues long. J was trimmed by 7 bases and V by 3 bases; bases with no gene match: 9. CDR3 residues: CASSFGKGAGNSPLHF. As DNA, the CDR3 is TGTGCCAGCAGTTTCGGAAAGGGGGCGGGAAATTCACCCCTCCACTTT.

The chain carries TRBV5-5 and TRBJ1-6; 9 positions agree with TRBD1. Trimming removed 4 bases from V and 5 bases from J; junction bases left unmatched: 10. The CDR3 loop spans 17 amino acids. Germline V gene data show CDR1 as SGHKS and CDR2 as YYEKEE (reference sequence). The CDR3 DNA reads as TGTGCCAGCAGCCTCCTTGGGACAGGGTCTAATAATTCACCCCTCCACTTT. Its translation: CASSLLGTGSNNSPLHF.

V is TRBV4-3 and J is TRBJ2-5; perhaps TRBD2 as D (7 bases). The length of the CDR3 is 15 residues. CDR1 is LGHNA, CDR2 YSLEER, per germline. V was clipped by 0 bases and J by 4 bases, with 12 bases between them. The CDR3 protein is CASSQDYREGETQYF. As DNA, the CDR3 is TGCGCCAGCAGCCAAGACTACAGGGAGGGAGAGACCCAGTACTTC.

The rearrangement uses TRBV7-3 and TRBJ2-1; TRBD2 matches at 13 bases. Germline V CDR1 and CDR2: SGHTA, FQGTGA. Trimming removed 5 bases from V and 10 bases from J; junction bases left unmatched: 5. This CDR3 has 14 residues. In DNA form, the CDR3 reads TGTGCCAGCAGCCACGGACTAGCGGGAGTGGAGCAGTTCTTC. It translates to CASSHGLAGVEQFF.

The chain couples TRBV7-2 to TRBJ1-1; 8 nucleotides match TRBD1. Germline values: CDR1 SGHTA, CDR2 FQGNSA. The V and J ends lost 6 bases and 3 bases, in that order; junction bases with no gene match: 6. The CDR3 runs 14 residues. CDR3 loop: CASRDDRGYTEAFF. For the CDR3, the DNA is TGTGCCAGCAGAGATGACAGGGGCTACACTGAAGCTTTCTTT.

As to this clone: Distinct nucleotide sequences in the sample also encode this CDR3. The chain links TRBV9 to TRBJ2-2; 7 bases map to TRBD2. The junction had 0 bases not matched to a gene; V was cut back by 0 bases and J by 1 base. The CDR3 covers 15 residues. CDR1 is SGDLS, CDR2 YYNGEE, per germline. CDR3 bases: TGTGCCAGCAGCGTAGGCGGGGGGAACACCGGGGAGCTGTTTTTT. Its protein product is CASSVGGGNTGELFF.

The chain links TRBV6-6 to TRBJ2-7; 9 bases fit TRBD1. Germline V gene sequence: CDR1 MNHNY, CDR2 SVGAGI (reference sequence). The CDR3 sequence is 15 residues long. V lost 6 bases and J lost 1; bases outside the gene matches: 7. CDR3 loop: CASSPQDRGSYEQYF. CDR3 coding DNA: TGTGCCAGCAGCCCGCAGGACAGGGGTTCCTACGAGCAGTACTTC.

The chain carries TRBV19 and TRBJ2-7; 7 positions agree with TRBD1. The CDR3 is made up of 15 amino acids. Germline trimming cut 5 bases from V and 5 bases from J; bases unmatched to any gene: 12. Germline V lookup: CDR1 LNHDA, CDR2 SQIVND (reference sequence). The CDR3 DNA follows: TGTGCCAGTAGTTACTCCTGGACAGGAGACAACGAGCAGTACTTC. Protein product: CASSYSWTGDNEQYF. The variable domain in full, with the rest retrieved from reference TRBV19 and TRBJ2-7, is DGGITQSPKYLFRKEGQNVTLSCEQNLNHDAMYWYRQDPGQGLRLIYYSQIVNDFQKGDIAEGYSVSREKKESFPLTVTSAQKNPTAFYLCASSYSWTGDNEQYFGPGTRLTVT.

The chain carries TRBV14 and TRBJ2-7; maybe TRBD2 (5 bases). Trimming removed 3 bases at V and 2 bases at J, with 14 bases between. There are 15 residues in the CDR3. CDR1 and CDR2 (germline): SGHDN, FVKESK. In DNA, the CDR3 is TGTGCCAGCAGCCATACCGGGGTGGGCCCCTACGAGCAGTACTTC. Translated, it gives CASSHTGVGPYEQYF.

The V call is TRBV21-1, the J call TRBJ1-6; TRBD1 was called by the table and not checked on the DNA. TRBV21-1 is given as a pseudogene. This CDR3 has 16 amino acids. The CDR3 reads CASRKEGRGRDSPLHF. For the CDR3, the DNA is TGTGCCAGCAGAAAAGAGGGCAGGGGGCGAGATTCACCCCTCCACTTT.

The CDR3 nucleotides are TGTGCCAGCAGCTTTTTGGCGGGAGATACGCAGTATTTT. Translating gives CASSFLAGDTQYF. V gene TRBV11-2 combines with J gene TRBJ2-3; tentative D call: TRBD2 (5 bases). Germline V gene lookup returns CDR1 SGHAT and CDR2 FQNNGV. V shed 3 bases and J shed 5 bases, with 9 bases lying between them. This CDR3 is 13 amino acids long.

The V and J genes are TRBV18 and TRBJ1-1; D gene uncertain. The length of the CDR3 is 13 residues. Looked up from germline, CDR1 is KGHSH and CDR2 is LQKENI. The germline V and J ends were trimmed by 4 bases and 3 bases, with 9 bases remaining between them. The CDR3 nucleotides read TGTGCCAGCTCACAGAGCTTGGACACTGAAGCTTTCTTT. Translated: CASSQSLDTEAFF.

This rearrangement joins TRBV5-6 to TRBJ2-6; D gene unclear. Trimming stripped 1 base from V and 4 bases from J, with 9 bases between. This CDR3 comprises 15 residues. Looked up from germline, CDR1 is SGHDT and CDR2 is YYEEEE. The CDR3, as DNA: TGTGCCAGCAGCTTGTTGCCAGAAGGGGCCAACGTCCTGACTTTC. Its translation: CASSLLPEGANVLTF. The entire variable domain, with the rest obtained from reference TRBV5-6 and TRBJ2-6, is as follows: DAGVTQSPTHLIKTRGQQVTLRCSPKSGHDTVSWYQQALGQGPQFIFQYYEEEERQRGNFPDRFSGHQFPNYSSELNVNALLLGDSALYLCASSLLPEGANVLTFGAGSRLTVL.

This chain joins TRBV9 and TRBJ1-1, with 10 bases that match TRBD1. V lost 2 bases, J lost 6 bases, and 7 bases stayed unmatched. The V gene's germline CDR1 is SGDLS and CDR2 YYNGEE. The CDR3 is made up of 15 amino acids. CDR3 in amino acids: CASSVYTGTGAEAFF. The CDR3 DNA reads TGTGCCAGCAGCGTCTACACCGGGACAGGGGCTGAAGCTTTCTTT.

The chain combines TRBV2 with TRBJ1-1, with D unclear. V lost 3 bases and J lost 7, with 12 bases in between. Looked up from germline, CDR1 is SNHLY and CDR2 is FYNNEI. CDR3 size: 13 residues. The CDR3 DNA follows: TGTGCCAGCAGTGACGCACATGGGAGTGAAGCTTTCTTT. Amino acid sequence: CASSDAHGSEAFF.

The J gene is TRBJ1-1, the V gene TRBV9, with D unresolved. The germline CDR1 and CDR2 sequences are SGDLS and YYNGEE. CDR3 length: 13 amino acids. The V gene lost 4 bases and the J gene lost 1 base, with 8 bases spanning the gap. The CDR3 region is CASSPRGNTEAFF. Here the CDR3 DNA reads TGTGCCAGCAGCCCCCGGGGGAACACTGAAGCTTTCTTT.

The CDR3 loop is CASSLGTGLYEQYF. The CDR3 DNA is TGTGCCAGCAGCTTGGGGACAGGTCTCTACGAGCAGTACTTC. V gene TRBV7-2 combines with J gene TRBJ2-7; 8 nucleotides agree with TRBD1. CDR3 length equals 14 residues. Looked up from germline, CDR1 is SGHTA and CDR2 is FQGNSA. With 3 bases clipped from V and 3 bases from J, the junction kept 4 bases outside the gene matches.

The sample holds one count of this clone. The V gene is TRBV15, the J gene TRBJ1-1; D ambiguous. The CDR3 totals 18 residues. The V end was cut by 1 base, the J end by 1 base, with 19 bases between. Germline CDR1 reads LNHNV; CDR2 reads YYDKDF (reference sequence). CDR3 in DNA: TGTGCCACCAGCAGAGGGAAGGGTGAGGGCCACAGGAACACTGAAGCTTTCTTT. Translation gives CATSRGKGEGHRNTEAFF. The entire variable domain, with the rest obtained from reference TRBV15 and TRBJ1-1, is as follows: DAMVIQNPRYQVTQFGKPVTLSCSQTLNHNVMYWYQQKSSQAPKLLFHYYDKDFNNEADTPDNFQSRRPNTSFCFLDIRSPGLGDTAMYLCATSRGKGEGHRNTEAFFGQGTRLTVV.

This chain connects TRBV5-8 to TRBJ1-2; D not certain. Germline-derived CDR1 and CDR2 are SGHTS and YDEGEE. The CDR3 totals 12 residues. Trimming stripped 6 bases from V and 10 bases from J, with 16 bases between. The DNA of the CDR3 is TGTGCCAGCACCTACAGTAGGATTCCCTACACCTTC. This translates into CASTYSRIPYTF.

The rearrangement joins TRBV10-3 to TRBJ2-7, with 8 bases that match TRBD1. Germline-derived CDR1 and CDR2 are ENHRY and SYGVKD. J lost 4 bases, V lost 4 bases, and 15 bases had no gene match. The CDR3 covers 17 residues. CDR3 sequence reads: CAISVGQGVLGVYEQYF. DNA of the CDR3: TGTGCCATCAGTGTAGGACAGGGAGTTTTAGGTGTATACGAGCAGTACTTC.